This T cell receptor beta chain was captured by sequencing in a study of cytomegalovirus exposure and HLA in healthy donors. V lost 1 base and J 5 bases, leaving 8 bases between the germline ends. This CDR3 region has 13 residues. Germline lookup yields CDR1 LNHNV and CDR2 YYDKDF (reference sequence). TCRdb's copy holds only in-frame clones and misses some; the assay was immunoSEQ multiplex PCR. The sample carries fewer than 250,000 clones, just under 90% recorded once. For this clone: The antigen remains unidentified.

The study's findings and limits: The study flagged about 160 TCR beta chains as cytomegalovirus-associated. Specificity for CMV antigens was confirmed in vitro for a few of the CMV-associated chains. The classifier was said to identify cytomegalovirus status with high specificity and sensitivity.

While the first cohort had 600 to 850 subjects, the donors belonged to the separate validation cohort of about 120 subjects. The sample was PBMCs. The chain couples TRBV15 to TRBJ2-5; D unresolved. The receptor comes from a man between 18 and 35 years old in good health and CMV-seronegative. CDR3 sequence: CATSRVGVETQYF. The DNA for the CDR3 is TGTGCCACCAGCAGAGTTGGAGTGGAGACCCAGTACTTC.